This TCR beta chain was sequenced during a study of cytomegalovirus exposure and HLA in healthy donors. Overall study results and limits: One variant, a missense change in DCLRE1C, was linked in a later analysis to TCR beta V- and J-gene trimming.

To note about this clone: Antigen: not known.

The PCR contained 60 Vbeta and 13 Jbeta primers. Only in-frame clones appear in the TCRdb table, and some are missing; sequencing was by immunoSEQ multiplex PCR. The data hold approximately 100,000 clones, with 60% to 80% observed a single time. This clonotype originated in a man aged 50 to 60 in good health and CMV-seropositive. Input material: PBMCs.

CDR3 amino acids: CASSSRVAGGGSPYNEQFF. CDR3 bases: TGTGCCAGCAGCTCTCGGGTAGCGGGAGGCGGGTCTCCTTACAATGAGCAGTTCTTC. The rearrangement links TRBV7-6 to TRBJ2-1; 10 nucleotides align to TRBD2. V was clipped by 4 bases and J by 4 bases; unmatched bases: 16. The CDR3 spans 19 residues. Looked up from germline, CDR1 is SGHVS and CDR2 is FNYEAQ.